There are a few counts of the clone carrying this T cell receptor (beta chain). The antigen is not known. The data were taken from a study of cytomegalovirus exposure and HLA in healthy donors. Study conclusions and caveats: Later analysis reportedly placed an Asian-associated ancestry cluster below the roughly 670-donor mean in N-insertions.

Primers for the PCR totalled 60 Vbeta and 13 Jbeta. Repertoires were generated with immunoSEQ multiplex PCR, while TCRdb's copy carries only in-frame clones and drops some. The sample has about 160,000 clones; 80% to 90% are singletons. This CDR3 contains 15 residues. Looked up from germline, CDR1 is SGHAT and CDR2 is FQNNGV. V lost 5 bases and J lost 5; bases outside the gene matches: 7. This chain links TRBV11-2 with TRBJ2-3, with TRBD1 identical over 10 bases. This TCR derives from a woman aged 50 to 65 in good health and CMV-seronegative. The sequenced material came from PBMCs. The CDR3 DNA reads as TGTGCCAGCAGCACGGTGACAGGGGGCATAGATACGCAGTATTTT. It specifies CASSTVTGGIDTQYF.